The 15 T cell receptor beta chains presented below share a single source sample, sequenced in a study of metastatic and nonmetastatic thyroid tumors. Treatment of any kind had been given to no patient before thyroid surgery. Through MiXCR, TCRdb re-clonotyped the PCR reads. Seen here are some 30,000 clones, under 14% observed once, and the top ten hold more than 15%. The sample consisted of blood. All receptors come from a female donor with papillary thyroid cancer or a benign thyroid nodule (not recorded which). Some clones in this sample may be carry-over from other donors' samples.

This clone came up many times. This chain uses TRBV5-1 with TRBJ2-2; tentatively, D is TRBD1 (8 bases). There are 19 residues in the CDR3. Germline loops: CDR1 SGHRS, CDR2 YFSETQ. Trimming cost V 3 bases and J 6 bases, with 27 bases left between them. The CDR3: CASSSTSQGASGTAGELFF. CDR3 sequence (DNA): TGCGCCAGCAGCTCAACCTCCCAGGGGGCTAGCGGTACGGCCGGGGAGCTGTTTTTT.

Points on this clone: The junction departs from germline at one end; a sequencing error may be responsible. V is TRBV6-1 and J is TRBJ2-3, with D possibly TRBD2 on 5 matching bases. In germline, CDR1 is MNHNS, CDR2 SASEGT. The CDR3 covers 13 residues. The chain's CDR3 is CASTWTSRDMQYF. The CDR3, as DNA: TGTGCCAGCACCTGGACTTCAAGAGATATGCAGTATTTT.

This clone was picked up many times. V gene TRBV11-2 combines with J gene TRBJ2-5; D is uncertain. V gave up 5 bases and J gave up 1 base, with 2 bases separating them. CDR3 size: 11 residues. Germline V gene sequence: CDR1 SGHAT, CDR2 FQNNGV. The CDR3 sequence is CASSAQETQYF. Here the CDR3 DNA reads TGTGCCAGCAGCGCCCAAGAGACCCAGTACTTC.

In this sample, this clone turned up many times. The V and J genes are TRBV19 and TRBJ2-1; 9 nucleotides line up with TRBD2. V lost 0 bases, J lost 15 bases, and 12 bases stayed unmatched. The length of the CDR3 is 15 residues. The germline CDR1 and CDR2 sequences are LNHDA and SQIVND (reference sequence). The CDR3 DNA reads TGTGCCAGTAGTATAGATTCGCGGGAGGGTTTCCACCCGTTCTTC. This gives the protein CASSIDSREGFHPFF. Based on the CDR3 plus reference TRBV19 and TRBJ2-1, the full variable domain is DGGITQSPKYLFRKEGQNVTLSCEQNLNHDAMYWYRQDPGQGLRLIYYSQIVNDFQKGDIAEGYSVSREKKESFPLTVTSAQKNPTAFYLCASSIDSREGFHPFFGPGTRLTVL.

This sequence joins TRBV2 and TRBJ1-5; 8 nucleotides match TRBD1. With V trimmed by 7 bases and J by 0 bases, 14 bases remained unmatched. CDR3 length: 18 residues. Germline CDR1 reads SNHLY; CDR2 reads FYNNEI. The CDR3 region is CASTSGGAGTYSNQPQHF. For the CDR3, the DNA is TGTGCCAGCACCTCAGGGGGCGCGGGGACTTATAGCAATCAGCCCCAGCATTTT.

At least ten counts were recorded for this clone. V gene TRBV6-1 combines with J gene TRBJ1-1; 10 positions agree with TRBD1. CDR1 MNHNS and CDR2 SASEGT come from the germline V gene. The CDR3 is 15 amino acids. V was clipped by 3 bases and J by 0 bases; unmatched bases: 1. The CDR3 spells CASSETGGLNTEAFF. The CDR3 DNA is TGTGCCAGCAGTGAGACAGGGGGCCTGAACACTGAAGCTTTCTTT.

This clone was seen a handful of times. This sequence joins TRBV6-2 or TRBV6-3 and TRBJ1-2, with 8 positions matching TRBD1. The CDR3 loop spans 13 amino acids. The J segment lost 6 bases and the V segment lost 6 bases, leaving 6 bases of the junction unmatched. Germline assignment: CDR1 MNHEY and CDR2 SVGEGT. The CDR3: CASREGQGDGYTF. The DNA for the CDR3 is TGTGCCAGCAGGGAAGGACAGGGCGATGGCTACACCTTC.

This clone was counted many times. The rearrangement uses TRBV5-1 and TRBJ2-1; D remains ambiguous. V shed 0 bases and J shed 8 bases, with 6 bases lying between them. There are 12 residues in the CDR3. CDR1 SGHRS and CDR2 YFSETQ come from the germline V gene. DNA for the CDR3: TGCGCCAGCAGCTTGGAAGTCGATGAGCAGTTCTTC. Residues: CASSLEVDEQFF.

In this sample, this clone turned up many times. The chain is built from TRBV7-2 and TRBJ2-3, with 7 bases fitting TRBD2. V lost 0 bases and J lost 3; bases outside the gene matches: 6. The germline CDR1 and CDR2 sequences are SGHTA and FQGNSA. The CDR3 loop spans 16 amino acids. CDR3 in amino acids: CASSLATGGWTDTQYF. For the CDR3, the DNA is TGTGCCAGCAGCTTAGCAACGGGAGGATGGACAGATACGCAGTATTTT.

This clone was counted at least ten times. The chain combines TRBV9 with TRBJ2-2; TRBD2 agrees at 11 bases. Germline lookup yields CDR1 SGDLS and CDR2 YYNGEE. Germline trimming cut 0 bases from V and 3 bases from J; bases unmatched to any gene: 1. The CDR3 loop spans 16 amino acids. The CDR3 region has the DNA TGTGCCAGCAGCGTAGCACTAGCGGGAGACACCGGGGAGCTGTTTTTT. This sequence encodes CASSVALAGDTGELFF.

This clone was detected many times. This chain connects TRBV7-2 to TRBJ2-7; D remains unclear. Deletions cut 5 bases from V and 4 bases from J, with 12 bases between. CDR1 is SGHTA, CDR2 FQGNSA, per germline. This CDR3 is built from 13 residues. CDR3 amino acids: CASSHSTRYEQYF. In DNA, the CDR3 is TGTGCCAGCAGCCATTCTACCCGGTACGAGCAGTACTTC.

This clone has ten or more counts. The gene calls are TRBV9 and TRBJ1-5; D may be TRBD1 (6 bases). Germline loops: CDR1 SGDLS, CDR2 YYNGEE. The length of the CDR3 is 15 residues. The V gene lost 4 bases and the J gene lost 0 bases, with 11 bases spanning the gap. The CDR3 region is CASSPHRDSNQPQHF. CDR3 bases: TGTGCCAGCAGCCCGCACAGGGATAGCAATCAGCCCCAGCATTTT.

This clone was seen more than once but under ten times. Being one base from a much bigger clone, this may be a read error. This chain connects TRBV29-1 to TRBJ2-4; D is undetermined. This CDR3 is built from 13 residues. Trimming pared 6 bases from V and 0 bases from J, leaving 9 bases between. Germline V gene lookup returns CDR1 SQVTM and CDR2 ANQGSEA. The CDR3 nucleotides read TGCAGCGTGGTCTGGGGAGCCAAAAACATTCAGTACTTC. It encodes CSVVWGAKNIQYF.

This clone was picked up many times. The CDR3 here is CASRQGDGTEAFF. DNA for the CDR3: TGTGCCAGTAGACAGGGGGATGGCACTGAAGCTTTCTTT. The chain recombines TRBV6-4 with TRBJ1-1; 9 bases agree with TRBD1. The junction had 6 bases not matched to a gene; V was cut back by 9 bases and J by 4 bases. In germline, CDR1 is MRHNA, CDR2 SNTAGT. This CDR3 comprises 13 residues.

This clone came up a few times. The chain joins TRBV15 to TRBJ2-7; TRBD2 agrees at 7 bases. Trimming at V came to 6 bases and at J to 2 bases, leaving 4 bases not matched to a gene. CDR1 is LNHNV and CDR2 is YYDKDF in the germline V gene (reference sequence). The CDR3 loop spans 13 amino acids. The CDR3 sequence is CATSMSGTYEQYF. CDR3 bases: TGTGCCACCAGTATGAGCGGGACCTACGAGCAGTACTTC. The complete variable domain, with remaining parts taken from reference TRBV15 and TRBJ2-7, reads DAMVIQNPRYQVTQFGKPVTLSCSQTLNHNVMYWYQQKSSQAPKLLFHYYDKDFNNEADTPDNFQSRRPNTSFCFLDIRSPGLGDTAMYLCATSMSGTYEQYFGPGTRLTVT.